These 32 T cell receptor beta chains came from one sample sequenced in a study of CD8 T cells in Susac syndrome. Reverse transcription of about 0.5 to 1 ug RNA was carried out with random hexamers. TCRdb reprocessed the immunoSEQ multiplex PCR reads with MiXCR, giving one entry per CDR3 protein. The sample contains some 200,000 distinct CDR3 sequences, almost 96% of which appear only once. The sequenced sample consisted of CD4+ T cells from PBMCs. These receptors all come from a human donor with Susac syndrome.

This chain connects TRBV7-9 to TRBJ1-4; D gene uncertain. Deletions cut 1 base from V and 6 bases from J, with 3 bases between. Germline assignment: CDR1 SEHNR and CDR2 FQNEAQ (reference sequence). The CDR3 sequence is 12 residues long. CDR3 bases: TGTGCCAGCAGCTTAGGGGATGAAAAACTGTTTTTT. Translating gives CASSLGDEKLFF.

The chain uses TRBV25-1 and TRBJ1-1; D is unclear. CDR3 length: 13 amino acids. Trimming stripped 5 bases from V and 1 base from J, with 8 bases between. Germline V lookup: CDR1 MGHDK, CDR2 SYGVNS. The CDR3 protein is CASSQVQNTEAFF. In nucleotides, the CDR3 is TGTGCCAGCAGTCAGGTACAGAACACTGAAGCTTTCTTT. Together with reference TRBV25-1 and TRBJ1-1, the CDR3 gives the full variable domain: EADIYQTPRYLVIGTGKKITLECSQTMGHDKMYWYQQDPGMELHLIHYSYGVNSTEKGDLSSESTVSRIRTEHFPLTLESARPSHTSQYLCASSQVQNTEAFFGQGTRLTVV.

V usage is TRBV12-3 or TRBV12-4 and J usage is TRBJ1-5; D remains unclear. This CDR3 comprises 14 residues. Between the trimmed V and J ends, which lost 6 bases and 4 bases, there was a span of 13 bases. In DNA, the CDR3 is TGTGCCAGCAGCCTACCTTTCAGAAATCAGCCCCAGCATTTT. It is translated as CASSLPFRNQPQHF.

The gene calls are TRBV21-1 and TRBJ2-2; the table assigns TRBD1, which was not confirmed against the DNA. TRBV21-1 is noted as a pseudogene. The CDR3 contains 17 residues. The DNA for the CDR3 is TGTGCCAGCAGCAAAGAAAAGTCGACAGGTAGCACCGGGGAGCTGTTTTTT. Encoded protein: CASSKEKSTGSTGELFF.

The rearrangement joins TRBV6-5 to TRBJ2-3; D may be TRBD2 (6 bases). Germline CDR1 reads MNHEY; CDR2 reads SVGAGI. Trimming cost V 6 bases and J 11 bases, with 12 bases left between them. The CDR3 totals 11 residues. DNA of the CDR3: TGTGCCAGCAGCATTAGCGGCAAGCAGTATTTT. Translation: CASSISGKQYF.

The rearrangement joins TRBV4-2 to TRBJ2-7; D might be TRBD1 or TRBD2, each matching 7 bases. Trimming took off 1 base at V and 4 bases at J, with 20 bases between the two ends. The CDR3 sequence is 17 residues long. From germline, CDR1 is LGHNA and CDR2 YNFKEQ. For the CDR3, the DNA is TGTGCCAGCAGCCAAGGAGGGGGCGGGGGACCCAGGTACGAGCAGTACTTC. Encoded protein: CASSQGGGGGPRYEQYF.

CDR3 sequence (DNA): TGTGCCAGCAGCTTAGCGGTTGGCTACAATGAGCAGTTCTTC. Translating gives CASSLAVGYNEQFF. The chain couples TRBV11-1 to TRBJ2-1; D remains ambiguous. Trimming took 0 bases from V and 3 from J, leaving 6 bases between them. This CDR3 has 14 amino acids. The germline CDR1 and CDR2 sequences are SGHAT and FQDESV (reference sequence).

The chain couples TRBV6-2 or TRBV6-3 to TRBJ1-1, with 10 bases aligning to TRBD1. V was pared by 6 bases and J by 5 bases, with 3 bases of the junction left unmatched. Germline-derived CDR1 and CDR2 are MNHEY and SVGEGT. CDR3 length: 13 amino acids. DNA of the CDR3: TGTGCCAGCAGGGACAGGGGGTGGACTGAAGCTTTCTTT. It codes for CASRDRGWTEAFF.

The rearrangement joins TRBV2 to TRBJ1-6, with D possibly matching TRBD1 (6 bases). The ends were cut back, 2 bases at V and 7 bases at J, with 12 bases in the middle. The CDR3 loop spans 15 amino acids. CDR1 is SNHLY, CDR2 FYNNEI, per germline. The CDR3 spells CASSETGQVNSPLHF. The CDR3 DNA reads TGTGCCAGCAGTGAAACAGGGCAGGTCAATTCACCCCTCCACTTT.

The chain recombines TRBV12-3 or TRBV12-4 with TRBJ1-2; D not resolved. The V gene lost 2 bases and the J gene lost 4 bases, with 5 bases spanning the gap. The CDR3 has 12 amino acids. The CDR3 DNA is TGTGCCAGCAGTTTATCCCGCTATGGCTACACCTTC. Its protein is CASSLSRYGYTF.

The chain uses TRBV20-1 and TRBJ1-4; D is possibly TRBD1 (6 bases). CDR1 is DFQATT, CDR2 SNEGSKA, per germline (reference sequence). V was shortened by 3 bases and J by 6 bases, with 17 bases between the two germline ends. The CDR3 spans 15 residues. The CDR3 protein is CSARGRGALYEKLFF. CDR3 in DNA: TGCAGTGCTAGGGGACGGGGGGCATTGTATGAAAAACTGTTTTTT.

In its sample, this clonotype was seen once. The genes are TRBV30 and TRBJ2-7; D is unresolved. The V gene lost 1 base and the J gene lost 5 bases, with 15 bases spanning the gap. The CDR3 extends over 14 amino acids. The germline CDR1 and CDR2 sequences are GTSNPN and SVGIG (reference sequence). The CDR3 coding sequence is TGTGCCTGGAGTGCCCAAAGGGCAATCGACGAGCAGTACTTC. It codes for CAWSAQRAIDEQYF. Based on the CDR3 plus reference TRBV30 and TRBJ2-7, the full variable domain is SQTIHQWPATLVQPVGSPLSLECTVEGTSNPNLYWYRQAAGRGLQLLFYSVGIGQISSEVPQNLSASRPQDRQFILSSKKLLLSDSGFYLCAWSAQRAIDEQYFGPGTRLTVT.

The V call is TRBV24-1, the J call TRBJ2-6, with TRBD1 as a possible D gene (6 bases). This CDR3 contains 20 residues. Germline CDR1 and CDR2: KGHDR and SFDVKD. The V and J ends lost 9 bases and 0 bases respectively, with 26 bases between them. Written as DNA, the CDR3 is TGTGCCACCCCCTTACTGCAGGGGCGATACAGATACTCTGGGGCCAACGTCCTGACTTTC. It yields the protein CATPLLQGRYRYSGANVLTF.

The genes are TRBV20-1 and TRBJ1-1; TRBD1 aligns across 7 bases. Trimming removed 5 bases from V and 0 bases from J; junction bases left unmatched: 3. The CDR3 length is 13 residues. Germline CDR1 reads DFQATT; CDR2 reads SNEGSKA (reference sequence). The CDR3 protein is CSALGGMNTEAFF. The CDR3 bases are TGCAGTGCTTTAGGGGGCATGAACACTGAAGCTTTCTTT.

This chain connects TRBV5-4 to TRBJ2-7, with TRBD2 matching 7 bases. The germline V gene encodes CDR1 SGHNT and CDR2 YYREEE (reference sequence). The junction had 8 bases not matched to a gene; V was cut back by 5 bases and J by 0 bases. CDR3 length: 15 amino acids. The CDR3 sequence is CASRPGGRSSYEQYF. CDR3 DNA sequence: TGTGCCAGCAGGCCCGGGGGGAGGAGCTCCTACGAGCAGTACTTC.

The V call is TRBV20-1, the J call TRBJ1-1; perhaps TRBD1 as D (6 bases). CDR1 is DFQATT and CDR2 is SNEGSKA in the germline V gene (reference sequence). V lost 2 bases, J lost 4 bases, and 20 bases lay in between. The CDR3 loop spans 16 amino acids. The CDR3 reads CSARRKQGLLVTEAFF. In nucleotides, the CDR3 is TGCAGTGCTAGACGAAAACAGGGTCTCTTGGTCACTGAAGCTTTCTTT.

The count of this clonotype is one. The rearrangement joins TRBV29-1 to TRBJ2-5; TRBD2 agrees at 9 bases. Per germline, CDR1 SQVTM and CDR2 ANQGSEA. The CDR3 spans 13 residues. V lost 7 bases to trimming and J lost 4 bases; unmatched junction nucleotides: 7. The CDR3 bases are TGCAGCGCCACAGCGGGGGGCCGAGAGACCCAGTACTTC. It is translated as CSATAGGRETQYF.

This clonotype appeared once. Here the CDR3 DNA reads TGTGCCAGCGGAGTTAGGAGTCAAGAGACCCAGTACTTC. It specifies CASGVRSQETQYF. J is TRBJ2-5 and V is TRBV3-1; no definite D call. Germline assignment: CDR1 LGHDT and CDR2 YNNKEL (reference sequence). Trimming stripped 8 bases from V and 2 bases from J, with 12 bases between. This CDR3 is 13 amino acids long.

CDR3 amino acids: CALSTTNYGYTF. CDR3 DNA sequence: TGTGCCTTGTCCACAACGAACTATGGCTACACCTTC. This chain joins TRBV30 and TRBJ1-2; D ambiguous. Trimming stripped 7 bases from V and 2 bases from J, with 11 bases between. Germline V gene sequence: CDR1 GTSNPN, CDR2 SVGIG (reference sequence). This CDR3 is built from 12 residues.

The chain recombines TRBV30 with TRBJ2-4, with D possibly TRBD1 on 5 matching bases. This CDR3 comprises 13 residues. Trimming shortened V by 0 bases and J by 10 bases, and 13 bases separated the two germline ends. Germline V lookup: CDR1 GTSNPN, CDR2 SVGIG (reference sequence). In DNA form, the CDR3 reads TGTGCCTGGAGTGTACTTACAGGCGAGATTCAGTACTTC. Its translation is CAWSVLTGEIQYF.

The CDR3 DNA follows: TGCAGCGGCGGAAGTAGCAATCAGCCCCAGCATTTT. It is translated as CSGGSSNQPQHF. The chain uses TRBV29-1 and TRBJ1-5; the D is unclear. V was clipped by 7 bases and J by 0 bases, with 7 bases between them. This CDR3 is built from 12 residues. The V gene's germline CDR1 is SQVTM and CDR2 ANQGSEA.

This chain connects TRBV4-3 to TRBJ2-2; D is ambiguous. The CDR3 extends over 16 amino acids. V lost 2 bases to trimming and J lost 0 bases, with 10 bases between them. Germline values: CDR1 LGHNA, CDR2 YSLEER. DNA for the CDR3: TGCGCCAGCAGCCAAAGGAGTACACCGAACACCGGGGAGCTGTTTTTT. This translates into CASSQRSTPNTGELFF.

The chain has TRBV20-1 and TRBJ2-5; D is ambiguous. The CDR3 covers 12 residues. Germline V gene sequence: CDR1 DFQATT, CDR2 SNEGSKA (reference sequence). CDR3 sequence: CSADPRRETQYF. The CDR3 DNA sequence: TGCAGCGCGGACCCACGACGAGAGACCCAGTACTTC.

The gene calls are TRBV12-3 or TRBV12-4 and TRBJ2-5; 12 nucleotides align to TRBD2. The V and J ends lost 6 bases and 3 bases, in that order; junction bases with no gene match: 5. The CDR3 extends over 15 amino acids. This CDR3 reads CASSQTSGGKETQYF. CDR3 nucleotide sequence: TGTGCCAGCAGCCAGACTAGCGGGGGAAAAGAGACCCAGTACTTC.

The chain joins TRBV3-1 to TRBJ2-1; 11 bases agree with TRBD2. V shed 4 bases, J shed 6 bases, and the junction held 5 bases outside the gene matches. In germline, CDR1 is LGHDT, CDR2 YNNKEL (reference sequence). The CDR3 is 15 residues long. This chain's CDR3 is CASSPRSGGANEQFF. In nucleotides, the CDR3 is TGTGCCAGCAGCCCGCGTAGCGGGGGGGCCAATGAGCAGTTCTTC.

The chain combines TRBV7-9 with TRBJ2-3, with D possibly being TRBD1 (5 bases). Trimming pared 4 bases from V and 0 bases from J, leaving 8 bases between. This CDR3 is built from 14 residues. The germline CDR1 and CDR2 sequences are SEHNR and FQNEAQ (reference sequence). In DNA, the CDR3 is TGTGCCAGCAGCTCGACAGATAGCACAGATACGCAGTATTTT. It specifies CASSSTDSTDTQYF. Together with reference TRBV7-9 and TRBJ2-3, the CDR3 gives the full variable domain: DTGVSQNPRHKITKRGQNVTFRCDPISEHNRLYWYRQTLGQGPEFLTYFQNEAQLEKSRLLSDRFSAERPKGSFSTLEIQRTEQGDSAMYLCASSSTDSTDTQYFGPGTRLTVL.

The chain carries TRBV12-3 or TRBV12-4 and TRBJ1-5; unclear D gene. CDR3 length: 14 residues. The ends were cut back, 2 bases at V and 3 bases at J, with 8 bases in the middle. CDR3 nucleotide sequence: TGTGCCAGCAGTTTACGGCAGTTCAATCAGCCCCAGCATTTT. Translated, it gives CASSLRQFNQPQHF.

The chain couples TRBV13 to TRBJ2-7, with 9 bases that match TRBD2. The CDR3 is 16 amino acids. Trimming took 4 bases from V and 0 from J; bases not matched to a gene: 7. CDR1 is PRHDT and CDR2 is FYEKMQ in the germline V gene (reference sequence). CDR3 sequence reads: CASSSKASGASYEQYF. CDR3 nucleotide sequence: TGTGCCAGCAGCTCGAAGGCTAGCGGGGCCTCCTACGAGCAGTACTTC.

The rearrangement links TRBV20-1 to TRBJ1-2, with a possible D match to TRBD1 (5 bases). Germline V gene data show CDR1 as DFQATT and CDR2 as SNEGSKA (reference sequence). V was pared by 5 bases and J by 2 bases, with 12 bases between. The length of the CDR3 is 13 residues. CDR3 residues: CSAPTAGNYGYTF. The CDR3 nucleotides are TGCAGTGCTCCGACAGCCGGAAACTATGGCTACACCTTC.

V and J are TRBV14 and TRBJ2-1; TRBD1 might be the D (6 bases). The CDR3 extends over 18 amino acids. CDR1 SGHDN and CDR2 FVKESK come from the germline V gene. Trimming took 0 bases from V and 2 from J, leaving 17 bases between them. The CDR3 coding sequence is TGTGCCAGCAGCCAAGATTGGATGCGTTGGGGGCCCTACAATGAGCAGTTCTTC. Its protein is CASSQDWMRWGPYNEQFF.

This clonotype has a handful of counts. The V and J genes are TRBV5-1 and TRBJ2-1; weak D call: TRBD1 (6 bases). The CDR3 runs to 12 residues. The germline V gene encodes CDR1 SGHRS and CDR2 YFSETQ. V was cut by 5 bases and J by 6 bases, with 9 bases left in between. CDR3: CASRGQLNEQFF. CDR3 coding DNA: TGCGCCAGCAGAGGACAGCTCAATGAGCAGTTCTTC.

The V gene is TRBV7-9, the J gene TRBJ2-1; 8 nucleotides align to TRBD1. Germline CDR1 reads SEHNR; CDR2 reads FQNEAQ (reference sequence). The CDR3 totals 17 residues. V lost 5 bases and J lost 2; bases outside the gene matches: 11. The CDR3 DNA follows: TGTGCCAGCAGCAACCCTTCCGGGACAGGTGCCTACAATGAGCAGTTCTTC. Protein: CASSNPSGTGAYNEQFF.